One and the same sample provided the 10 T cell receptor beta chains below, sequenced in a study of T cell repertoires in cytomegalovirus infection. A single record per CDR3 protein comes from TCRdb applying MiXCR to the reads. The data contain a few hundred thousand distinct CDR3 sequences, over 15% of them singletons. Sequencing was carried out using PBMCs. These receptors originate from a human donor in good health (CMV status not recorded). Some clones in this sample may be carry-over from other donors' samples.

In its sample, this clonotype was seen a few times. CDR3 loop: CASSPPGSLIRDEQFF. Here the CDR3 DNA reads TGTGCCAGCTCACCACCGGGTTCCCTGATACGGGATGAGCAGTTCTTC. The chain links TRBV18 to TRBJ2-1; the D is unclear. Trimming pared 0 bases from V and 8 bases from J, leaving 17 bases between. The CDR3 loop spans 16 amino acids. The germline V gene has CDR1 KGHSH and CDR2 LQKENI.

This clonotype was observed a handful of times. The gene calls are TRBV5-1 and TRBJ1-5; 10 bases map to TRBD1. Looked up from germline, CDR1 is SGHRS and CDR2 is YFSETQ. The CDR3 totals 17 residues. V lost 0 bases, J lost 0 bases, and 3 bases stayed unmatched. The CDR3 sequence: CASSLGQGAYSNQPQHF. Written as DNA, the CDR3 is TGCGCCAGCAGCTTGGGACAGGGGGCATATAGCAATCAGCCCCAGCATTTT.

Only a few counts were recorded for this clonotype. V and J are TRBV7-9 and TRBJ1-5; 10 nucleotides agree with TRBD1. Losses at the gene ends were 5 bases for V and 6 bases for J; bases not matched to a gene: 7. Germline CDR1 reads SEHNR; CDR2 reads FQNEAQ (reference sequence). The CDR3 runs 15 residues. The CDR3 loop is CASSRGTGEFQPQHF. CDR3 in DNA: TGTGCCAGCAGCCGAGGGACAGGGGAATTTCAGCCCCAGCATTTT.

This clonotype was seen a few times. The V call is TRBV7-8, the J call TRBJ2-7; D perhaps matches TRBD2 (6 bases). V shed 4 bases and J shed 3 bases, with 13 bases lying between them. CDR3 length: 14 amino acids. From germline, CDR1 is SGHVS and CDR2 FQNEAQ. CDR3 sequence reads: CASSSMDGGYEQYF. The CDR3 DNA reads as TGTGCCAGCAGCTCGATGGACGGGGGCTACGAGCAGTACTTC.

The CDR3 loop is CAFKSGYTF. The DNA for the CDR3 is TGCGCCTTCAAGTCCGGCTACACCTTC. V usage is TRBV23-1 and J usage is TRBJ1-2, with unresolved D. TRBV23-1 is recorded as an ORF, its role being uncertain. The CDR3 has 9 residues. Trimming removed 11 bases from V and 8 bases from J, with 9 bases in between.

The sample holds many counts of this clonotype. V gene TRBV7-7 combines with J gene TRBJ1-5, with D hard to call. The V gene lost 1 base and the J gene lost 5 bases, with 6 bases spanning the gap. CDR1 is SSHAT and CDR2 is FNYEAQ in the germline V gene (reference sequence). CDR3 length: 13 residues. The chain's CDR3 is CASSLEMDQPQHF. The CDR3 DNA is TGTGCCAGCAGCTTAGAGATGGATCAGCCCCAGCATTTT.

The V call is TRBV7-8, the J call TRBJ2-1, with 11 bases lining up with TRBD2. V shed 0 bases, J shed 10 bases, and the junction held 8 bases outside the gene matches. The CDR3 consists of 16 residues. The germline gives CDR1 SGHVS, CDR2 FQNEAQ. CDR3: CASSLARLAGGREQFF. DNA of the CDR3: TGTGCCAGCAGCTTAGCGCGGCTAGCGGGGGGACGAGAGCAGTTCTTC.

This clonotype was detected ten times or more. This chain's CDR3 is CASSLSSGELFF. The CDR3 DNA reads TGTGCCAGCAGCTTGAGTAGCGGGGAGCTGTTTTTT. The V call is TRBV7-6, the J call TRBJ2-2, with no clear D. Germline V gives CDR1 SGHVS, CDR2 FNYEAQ. Trimming removed 3 bases at V and 7 bases at J, with 6 bases between. This CDR3 comprises 12 residues.

This clonotype occurred many times. The chain joins TRBV7-2 to TRBJ2-1; D perhaps matches TRBD1 (5 bases). CDR1 and CDR2 (germline): SGHTA, FQGNSA. Trimming pared 1 base from V and 4 bases from J, leaving 11 bases between. The CDR3 length is 15 residues. The CDR3 region has the DNA TGTGCCAGCAGCTTAGAGGCCAGGGTTTACAATGAGCAGTTCTTC. Encoded protein: CASSLEARVYNEQFF.

This clonotype was found a few times. Germline and junction disagree at one end, which may indicate a read error. V and J are TRBV7-2 and TRBJ2-1; TRBD2 might be the D (6 bases). The CDR3 has 14 amino acids. Germline V gene data show CDR1 as SGHTA and CDR2 as FQGNSA. CDR3 sequence reads: CASSLARLPNEQFF. The CDR3, as DNA: TGTGCCAGCAGCCTAGCGCGGCTCCCTAATGAGCAGTTCTTC. Drawing the rest from reference TRBV7-2 and TRBJ2-1, the complete variable domain is GAGVSQSPSNKVTEKGKDVELRCDPISGHTALYWYRQSLGQGLEFLIYFQGNSAPDKSGLPSDRFSAERTGGSVSTLTIQRTQQEDSAVYLCASSLARLPNEQFFGPGTRLTVL.